Following are 8 T cell receptor beta chains from one sample sequenced in a study of beta chain features in type 1 diabetes. Study findings and constraints: When Type 1 diabetes patients were examined, their TCRB CDR3s proved moderately but significantly shorter in all four CD4+ subsets.

Expressed TCRB transcripts were sequenced after all isolated RNA was converted to cDNA. The data were produced by immunoSEQ multiplex PCR, yet TCRdb's version contains in-frame clones alone and is incomplete. The table lists 300,000 to 350,000 clones, about a tenth of them singletons, with over 0.95% in the top ten. These receptors' antigens are unknown. Sequencing input: central memory CD4+ T cells from blood. The receptors were sampled from a man aged 25 to 40 with type 1 diabetes.

The chain has TRBV10-3 and TRBJ2-1, with 9 positions matching TRBD1. This CDR3 region has 17 residues. The germline V gene encodes CDR1 ENHRY and CDR2 SYGVKD. Trimming cost V 6 bases and J 9 bases; bases outside gene matches: 18. The CDR3 coding sequence is TGTGCCATCAGCCACCGACAGGGGGAAGTTAGGGCGGCTGAGCAGTTCTTC. Translating it yields CAISHRQGEVRAAEQFF.

In this sample, this clone turned up a few times. The CDR3 here is CASSVDRGGETQYF. The DNA for the CDR3 is TGTGCCAGCAGCGTGGACCGGGGCGGCGAGACCCAGTACTTC. V usage is TRBV5-4 and J usage is TRBJ2-5, with D perhaps given as TRBD1 or TRBD2 (5 bases each). Germline assignment: CDR1 SGHNT and CDR2 YYREEE (reference sequence). V was clipped by 4 bases and J by 5 bases, with 15 bases between them. CDR3 length: 14 residues.

This clone was found a few times. The J gene is TRBJ1-1, the V gene TRBV7-2; D ambiguous. This CDR3 is built from 13 residues. V was shortened by 5 bases and J by 10 bases, with 17 bases between the two germline ends. Germline lookup yields CDR1 SGHTA and CDR2 FQGNSA. Written as DNA, the CDR3 is TGTGCCAGCAGCGTGGACGCCCAAGGCGGAGCTTTCTTT. Residues: CASSVDAQGGAFF. The full variable domain, completed using reference TRBV7-2 and TRBJ1-1, is GAGVSQSPSNKVTEKGKDVELRCDPISGHTALYWYRQSLGQGLEFLIYFQGNSAPDKSGLPSDRFSAERTGGSVSTLTIQRTQQEDSAVYLCASSVDAQGGAFFGQGTRLTVV.

This clone was picked up many times. The chain combines TRBV28 with TRBJ2-7; 8 nucleotides match TRBD2. Germline-derived CDR1 and CDR2 are MDHEN and SYDVKM. The junction had 5 bases not matched to a gene; V was cut back by 8 bases and J by 5 bases. This CDR3 has 12 amino acids. CDR3 in DNA: TGTGCCAGCGGACTAGCCAGGCACGAGCAGTACTTC. It encodes CASGLARHEQYF. Drawing the rest from reference TRBV28 and TRBJ2-7, the complete variable domain is DVKVTQSSRYLVKRTGEKVFLECVQDMDHENMFWYRQDPGLGLRLIYFSYDVKMKEKGDIPEGYSVSREKKERFSLILESASTNQTSMYLCASGLARHEQYFGPGTRLTVT.

This clone has just a few counts. The chain uses TRBV7-2 and TRBJ2-2; D is unclear. V was clipped by 4 bases and J by 1 base, with 10 bases between them. The V gene's germline CDR1 is SGHTA and CDR2 FQGNSA. This CDR3 has 15 residues. The CDR3 spells CASSSSPWNTGELFF. Here the CDR3 DNA reads TGTGCCAGCAGCTCCTCACCTTGGAACACCGGGGAGCTGTTTTTT.

Details on this clone: Other DNA sequences in the sample encode the same CDR3. This chain joins TRBV6-5 and TRBJ2-3; D is possibly TRBD1 or TRBD2 (6 bases each). The CDR3 covers 14 residues. V shed 7 bases and J shed 0 bases, with 11 bases lying between them. CDR1 is MNHEY, CDR2 SVGAGI, per germline. CDR3 region: CASKGGPSTDTQYF. CDR3 DNA: TGTGCCAGCAAGGGGGGCCCCAGCACAGATACGCAGTATTTT.

This clone has just a few counts. V is TRBV5-1 and J is TRBJ2-6; D is unresolved. CDR1 and CDR2 (germline): SGHRS, YFSETQ. This CDR3 is built from 15 residues. V gave up 5 bases and J gave up 0 bases, with 9 bases separating them. CDR3 loop: CASRMGVSGANVLTF. DNA for the CDR3: TGCGCCAGCAGGATGGGTGTCTCTGGGGCCAACGTCCTGACTTTC.

This clone was observed a few times. The chain links TRBV4-1 to TRBJ1-1, with D unresolved. With 1 base removed from V and 5 bases from J, the gap between germline ends came to 8 bases. The CDR3 consists of 13 residues. Germline CDR1 reads MGHRA; CDR2 reads YSYEKL. The chain's CDR3 is CASSQVPSTEAFF. DNA of the CDR3: TGCGCCAGCAGCCAAGTACCCTCGACTGAAGCTTTCTTT.